These T cell receptor beta chains were read from a single sample in a study of T cells in Graves' hyperthyroidism and ophthalmopathy. Each CDR3 protein is one row after TCRdb ran MiXCR on the multiplex PCR reads. The data show over 300,000 distinct CDR3 sequences, approximately 15% seen once. Material: blood. The receptors were gathered from a woman aged 55-70 years with Graves' hyperthyroidism. Both conserved end residues are part of each CDR3. D genes are given only for firm matches. Clone size is shown for a subset of rows, as once, few, many or a class of expanded clone.

V	size	J	length	D	DNA	CDR3
TRBV30	many	TRBJ2-1	18	-	TGTGCCTGGAGAAATGGTTTAGGGATCGGGACTGGGATCAATGAGCAGTTCTTC	CAWRNGLGIGTGINEQFF
TRBV6-9	-	TRBJ2-5	12	-	TGTGCCAGCAGTTATTTCTTCGGGGCCGAGTACTTC	CASSYFFGAEYF
TRBV13	few	TRBJ1-1	14	-	TGTGCCAGCAGCATTGTCCCGAGGTCTACTGAAGCTTTCTTT	CASSIVPRSTEAFF
TRBV12-3/TRBV12-4	many	TRBJ2-1	13	-	TGTGCCAGCAGTCACGGTTACTACAATGAGCAGTTCTTC	CASSHGYYNEQFF
TRBV9	few	TRBJ2-3	14	-	TGTGCCAGCAGCAAAACCGGGACGGAGATACGACAGTATTTT	CASSKTGTEIRQYF
TRBV2	many	TRBJ1-1	13	TRBD1	TGTGCCAGAGGTGGGACAGGGGGCGTAGAAGCTTTCTTT	CARGGTGGVEAFF
TRBV11-2	many	TRBJ1-3	16	TRBD1	TGTGCCAGCAGCCCAGGGGGGAGTGACTCTGGAAACACCATATATTTT	CASSPGGSDSGNTIYF
TRBV5-1	many	TRBJ2-1	15	TRBD2	TGCGCCAGCAGCCCCTTAGCGGGAGGGGACAATGAGCAGTTCTTC	CASSPLAGGDNEQFF
TRBV29-1	many	TRBJ2-1	17	TRBD1	TGCAGCGTTGAATGGGTAGCCCGGGACAGGGCCTACAATGAGCAGTTCTTC	CSVEWVARDRAYNEQFF
TRBV12-3/TRBV12-4	many	TRBJ2-3	15	TRBD2	TGTGCCAGCAGTTTAACTCGCGGGAGCGCAGATACGCAGTATTTT	CASSLTRGSADTQYF